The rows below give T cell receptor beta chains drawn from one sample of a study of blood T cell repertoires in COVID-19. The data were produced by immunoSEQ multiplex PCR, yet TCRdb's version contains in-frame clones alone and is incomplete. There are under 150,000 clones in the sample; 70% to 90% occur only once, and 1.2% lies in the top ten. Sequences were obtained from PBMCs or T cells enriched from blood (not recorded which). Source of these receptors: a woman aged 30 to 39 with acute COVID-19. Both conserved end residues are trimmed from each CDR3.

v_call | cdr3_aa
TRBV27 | ASSLSHPGLAGGSRYNEQF
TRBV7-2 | ASSFRPGQDAGYT
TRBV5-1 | ASNLGGVSQETQY
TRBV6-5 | ASNSVNEQF
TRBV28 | ASSSDPDNKPQH
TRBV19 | ASRKRTLYNEQF
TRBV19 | ASIGEVEAF
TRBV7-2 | ASSSWGGTNYGYT
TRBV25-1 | ASRHSSGSADTQY
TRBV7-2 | ASSTGLAGGNEQF
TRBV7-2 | ASSLTGFNEKLF
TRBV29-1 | SVDSTTTSAGGSNEQF
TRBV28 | ASSLQLNTEAF
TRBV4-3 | ASSQRQGAYEQY
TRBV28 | ASSMTGAKKRNQPQH
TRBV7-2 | ASNKQGSQEPQH
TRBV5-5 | ASSLDRDYGYT
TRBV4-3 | ASSQDGLAGRAKNIQY
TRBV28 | ASSLRGILNYGYT
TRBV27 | ASRLAGANEQF
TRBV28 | ASSPLDRGYQPQH
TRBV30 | AWSYRGNQPQH
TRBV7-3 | ASSLSFSGANVLT
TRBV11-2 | ASSLTGLETQY
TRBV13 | ASSLFYGSGNTIY
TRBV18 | ASSLPRSGSDGYT
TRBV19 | ASSSLGQRQPQH
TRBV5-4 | ASSFTGAREQF
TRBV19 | ASAAGYSNQPQH